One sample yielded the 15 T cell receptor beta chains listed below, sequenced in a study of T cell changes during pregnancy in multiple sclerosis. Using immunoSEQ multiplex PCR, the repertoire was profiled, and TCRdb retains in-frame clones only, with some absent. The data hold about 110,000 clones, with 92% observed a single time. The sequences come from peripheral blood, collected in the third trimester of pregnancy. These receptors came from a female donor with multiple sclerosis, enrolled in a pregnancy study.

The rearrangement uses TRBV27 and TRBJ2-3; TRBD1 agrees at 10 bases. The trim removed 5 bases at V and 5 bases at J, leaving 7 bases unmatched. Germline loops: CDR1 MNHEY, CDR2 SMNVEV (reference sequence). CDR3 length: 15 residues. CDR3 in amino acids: CASSPDDRGRDTQYF. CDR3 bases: TGTGCCAGCAGTCCCGACGACAGGGGGCGAGATACGCAGTATTTT.

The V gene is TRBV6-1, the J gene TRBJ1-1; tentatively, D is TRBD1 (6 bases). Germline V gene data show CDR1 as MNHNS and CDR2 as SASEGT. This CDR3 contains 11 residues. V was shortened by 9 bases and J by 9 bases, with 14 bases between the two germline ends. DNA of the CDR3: TGTGCCAGTCCAACCCGGGACAAAGCTTTCTTT. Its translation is CASPTRDKAFF.

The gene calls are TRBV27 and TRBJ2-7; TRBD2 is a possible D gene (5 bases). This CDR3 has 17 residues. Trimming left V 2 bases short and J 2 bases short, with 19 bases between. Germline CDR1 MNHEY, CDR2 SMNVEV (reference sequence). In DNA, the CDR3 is TGTGCCAGCAGTTTACCCCCCGGCGGGTCCCCAGCCTACGAGCAGTACTTC. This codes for CASSLPPGGSPAYEQYF.

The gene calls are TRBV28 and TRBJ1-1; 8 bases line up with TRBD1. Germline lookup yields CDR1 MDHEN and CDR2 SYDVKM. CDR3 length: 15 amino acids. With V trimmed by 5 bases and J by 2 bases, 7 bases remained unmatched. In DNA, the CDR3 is TGTGCCAGCAGTCAACCGGGACAGGTTAACACTGAAGCTTTCTTT. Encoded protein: CASSQPGQVNTEAFF. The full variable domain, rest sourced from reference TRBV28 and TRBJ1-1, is DVKVTQSSRYLVKRTGEKVFLECVQDMDHENMFWYRQDPGLGLRLIYFSYDVKMKEKGDIPEGYSVSREKKERFSLILESASTNQTSMYLCASSQPGQVNTEAFFGQGTRLTVV.

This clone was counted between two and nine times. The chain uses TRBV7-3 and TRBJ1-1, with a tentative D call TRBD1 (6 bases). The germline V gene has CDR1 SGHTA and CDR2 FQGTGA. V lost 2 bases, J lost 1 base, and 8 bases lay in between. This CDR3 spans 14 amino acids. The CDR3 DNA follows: TGTGCCAGCAGCTTAGGGGGCCCGAACACTGAAGCTTTCTTT. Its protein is CASSLGGPNTEAFF.

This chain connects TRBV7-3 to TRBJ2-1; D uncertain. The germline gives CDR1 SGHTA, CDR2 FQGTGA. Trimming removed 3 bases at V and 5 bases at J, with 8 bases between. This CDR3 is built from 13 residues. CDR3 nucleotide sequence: TGTGCCAGCAGCTTGGAGCGAAACAATGAGCAGTTCTTC. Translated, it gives CASSLERNNEQFF.

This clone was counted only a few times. CDR3 sequence reads: CASSLGRGSSYNSPLHF. Here the CDR3 DNA reads TGTGCCAGCAGCCTGGGGCGGGGGAGCTCCTATAATTCACCCCTCCACTTT. The chain uses TRBV5-4 and TRBJ1-6; perhaps TRBD1 as D (5 bases). The V end was cut by 4 bases, the J end by 0 bases, with 14 bases between. CDR3 length equals 17 residues. Germline values: CDR1 SGHNT, CDR2 YYREEE (reference sequence).

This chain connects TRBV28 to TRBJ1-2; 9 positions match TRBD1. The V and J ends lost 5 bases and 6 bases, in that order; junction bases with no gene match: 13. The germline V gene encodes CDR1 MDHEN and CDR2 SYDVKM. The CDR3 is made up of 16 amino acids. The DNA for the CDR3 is TGTGCCAGCAGTAGAGGACCGGGACAGGGAGGGAATGGCTACACCTTC. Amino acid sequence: CASSRGPGQGGNGYTF.

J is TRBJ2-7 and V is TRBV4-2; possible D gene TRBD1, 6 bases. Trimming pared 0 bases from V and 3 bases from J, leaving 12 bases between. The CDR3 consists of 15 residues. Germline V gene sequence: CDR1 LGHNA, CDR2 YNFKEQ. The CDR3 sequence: CASSQDSGRGYEQYF. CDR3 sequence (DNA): TGTGCCAGCAGCCAAGATAGTGGCAGGGGCTACGAGCAGTACTTC.

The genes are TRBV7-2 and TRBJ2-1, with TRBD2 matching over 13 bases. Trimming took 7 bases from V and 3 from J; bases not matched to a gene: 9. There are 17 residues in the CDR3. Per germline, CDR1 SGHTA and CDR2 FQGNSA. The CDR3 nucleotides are TGTGCCAGCACAAAACTAGCGGGAGGGGGGAACTACAATGAGCAGTTCTTC. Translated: CASTKLAGGGNYNEQFF.

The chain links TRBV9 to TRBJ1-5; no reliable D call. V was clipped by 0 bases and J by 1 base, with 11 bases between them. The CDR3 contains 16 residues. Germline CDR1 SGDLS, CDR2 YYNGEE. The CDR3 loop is CASSVDGGNSNQPQHF. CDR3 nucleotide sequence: TGTGCCAGCAGCGTAGATGGAGGGAACAGCAATCAGCCCCAGCATTTT.

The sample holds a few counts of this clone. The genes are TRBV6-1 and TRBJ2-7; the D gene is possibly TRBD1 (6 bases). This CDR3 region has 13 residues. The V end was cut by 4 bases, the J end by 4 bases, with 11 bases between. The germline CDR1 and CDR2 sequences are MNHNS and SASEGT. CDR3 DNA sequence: TGTGCCAGCAGTGGCCAGGGGTTGTACGAGCAGTACTTC. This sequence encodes CASSGQGLYEQYF.

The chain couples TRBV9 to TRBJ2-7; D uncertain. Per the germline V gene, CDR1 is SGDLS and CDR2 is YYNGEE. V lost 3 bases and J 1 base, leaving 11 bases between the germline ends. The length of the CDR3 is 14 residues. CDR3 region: CASSARVDSYEQYF. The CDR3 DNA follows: TGTGCCAGCAGCGCCCGGGTGGATTCCTACGAGCAGTACTTC.

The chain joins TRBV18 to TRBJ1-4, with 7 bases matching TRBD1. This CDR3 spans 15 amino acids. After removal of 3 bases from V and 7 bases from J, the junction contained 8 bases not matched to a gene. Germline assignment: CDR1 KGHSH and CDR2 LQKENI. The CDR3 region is CASSPQGEVGEKLFF. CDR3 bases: TGTGCCAGCTCACCTCAGGGGGAAGTTGGTGAAAAACTGTTTTTT.

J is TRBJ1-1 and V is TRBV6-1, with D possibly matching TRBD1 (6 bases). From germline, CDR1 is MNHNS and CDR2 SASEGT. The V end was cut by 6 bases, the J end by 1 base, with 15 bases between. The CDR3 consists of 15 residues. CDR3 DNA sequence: TGTGCCAGCAGCGCCTTAGGGGGTGCGAACACTGAAGCTTTCTTT. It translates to CASSALGGANTEAFF.